This T cell receptor beta chain was obtained from a study of neurological immune-mediated disorders. Sequencing runs each generated in excess of 180 million TCR-beta sequences derived from 15-18 subjects. TCRdb processed the 5' RACE reads anew with MiXCR; each CDR3 protein has one entry. This sample yields 50,000 to 75,000 distinct CDR3 sequences, of which about an eighth are seen a single time; approximately 12% belongs to the top ten. The table lists this clonotype with many counts. The sequencing sample was made of PBMCs. This receptor was identified in a woman in her fifties or sixties with HTLV-1-associated myelopathy (HAM/TSP).

CDR3 nucleotide sequence: TGCGCCAGCAGCCAGGGCCCCCAAGAGACCCAGTACTTC. Translated: CASSQGPQETQYF. The rearrangement uses TRBV4-1 and TRBJ2-5; D gene ambiguous. The CDR3 has 13 amino acids. V was shortened by 3 bases and J by 1 base, with 6 bases between the two germline ends. The germline gives CDR1 MGHRA, CDR2 YSYEKL.